The subject of this entry is one T cell receptor beta chain. Produced via immunoSEQ multiplex PCR; TCRdb's table is partial and in-frame only. Of several thousand clones listed, around a quarter are singletons. This sample stems from a study of T cells in localized non-small cell lung cancer. V lost 3 bases and J lost 9, with 18 bases in between. The CDR3 spans 15 residues. Germline values: CDR1 SGHNT, CDR2 YENEEA. The sequencing here drew on lung tumor tissue, taken before any cancer treatment. This sequence originates from a female donor older than 55 with stage I lung adenocarcinoma. The gene calls are TRBV11-3 and TRBJ1-3; D call uncertain. The chain's CDR3 is CASSFEAGVFGTIYF. CDR3 sequence (DNA): TGTGCCAGCAGCTTCGAGGCGGGCGTTTTCGGCACCATATATTTT.